This TCR beta chain was obtained from a study of blood T cell repertoires in COVID-19. Study context: Donors in the United States, Italy and Spain gave samples during acute or convalescent COVID-19. In each case, the material was cDNA or gDNA derived from T cells, B-cell-depleted T cells, or PBMCs.

Original methodology: Amplification from reference gene primers served as the basis for estimated nucleated cell counts. Some clones are missing from TCRdb's copy, which holds only in-frame ones; the method was immunoSEQ multiplex PCR. The D gene and trimming were derived from the DNA, and the V and J assignments and clone size from that table. The table records tens of thousands of clones, 91% of them present only once. V gave up 5 bases and J gave up 6 bases; unmatched junction bases: 6. Germline V gene data show CDR1 as MNHEY and CDR2 as SVGEGT. This CDR3 has 15 amino acids. This clonotype originated in a human donor in a cohort sampled during active COVID-19. The rearrangement uses TRBV6-2 or TRBV6-3 and TRBJ2-1; 11 bases are shared with TRBD2. The sample comprised peripheral blood. The CDR3 DNA reads as TGTGCCAGCAGTGCCGGGACTAGCGGTAGCAATGAGCAGTTCTTC. Amino acids: CASSAGTSGSNEQFF.